The next 9 T cell receptor beta chains were all read from a single sample in a study of OX40 agonist ivuxolimab in advanced cancers. The repertoire was sequenced with immunoSEQ multiplex PCR; TCRdb's copy has only in-frame clones and lacks some. The sample lists tens of thousands of clones, over 75% occurring once. This specimen was CD4+ or CD8+ T cells sorted from blood, taken in a trial of the OX40 agonist ivuxolimab. Every receptor here comes from an adult with an advanced solid tumor such as melanoma, head and neck, liver or kidney cancer.

V usage is TRBV28 and J usage is TRBJ2-1; 11 bases are a match to TRBD2. Germline CDR1 and CDR2: MDHEN and SYDVKM. The CDR3 length is 14 residues. V dropped 9 bases and J dropped 6; count of bases not matched to a gene: 7. The CDR3 spells CARASTSGSNEQFF. CDR3 coding DNA: TGTGCCAGAGCAAGCACTAGCGGGAGCAATGAGCAGTTCTTC.

V gene TRBV19 combines with J gene TRBJ2-2, with a possible D match to TRBD2 (5 bases). V lost 3 bases and J 7 bases, leaving 9 bases between the germline ends. Per germline, CDR1 LNHDA and CDR2 SQIVND (reference sequence). This CDR3 contains 13 residues. The CDR3 coding sequence is TGTGCCAGTAGTATCGGGGTTGGCGGGGAGCTGTTTTTT. Translated, it gives CASSIGVGGELFF. Together with reference TRBV19 and TRBJ2-2, the CDR3 gives the full variable domain: DGGITQSPKYLFRKEGQNVTLSCEQNLNHDAMYWYRQDPGQGLRLIYYSQIVNDFQKGDIAEGYSVSREKKESFPLTVTSAQKNPTAFYLCASSIGVGGELFFGEGSRLTVL.

V gene TRBV5-4 combines with J gene TRBJ2-3; no firm D call. The CDR3 covers 13 residues. CDR1 and CDR2 (germline): SGHNT, YYREEE (reference sequence). V was cut by 0 bases and J by 3 bases, with 5 bases left in between. The CDR3: CASSLEGTDTQYF. In DNA, the CDR3 is TGTGCCAGCAGCTTGGAGGGTACAGATACGCAGTATTTT.

V and J are TRBV30 and TRBJ2-6; D is unclear. The germline V and J ends were trimmed by 3 bases and 0 bases, with 12 bases remaining between them. Germline V gene lookup returns CDR1 GTSNPN and CDR2 SVGIG (reference sequence). This CDR3 comprises 16 residues. The CDR3 nucleotides are TGTGCCTGGAGCGGAGATATCCCCTCTGGGGCCAACGTCCTGACTTTC. Amino acids: CAWSGDIPSGANVLTF.

In this sample, this clone turned up once. The gene calls are TRBV5-1 and TRBJ1-6; D not resolved. The CDR3 runs 14 residues. The ends were cut back, 1 base at V and 4 bases at J, with 6 bases in the middle. Germline V CDR1 and CDR2: SGHRS, YFSETQ. The CDR3 spells CASSLTGYNSPLHF. The CDR3 nucleotides are TGCGCCAGCAGCTTGACGGGTTATAATTCACCCCTCCACTTT.

This chain joins TRBV28 and TRBJ2-2; TRBD1 aligns across 7 bases. The CDR3 is 16 amino acids. The V and J ends lost 3 bases and 5 bases, in that order; junction bases with no gene match: 9. Germline values: CDR1 MDHEN, CDR2 SYDVKM. The CDR3 bases are TGTGCCAGCAGTTTTTTTGGGAAGGGGGCGACCGGGGAGCTGTTTTTT. Protein: CASSFFGKGATGELFF.

A single count supports this clone. The CDR3 DNA is TGTGCCAGCAGTGTACAGGCAACTAACTATGGCTACACCTTC. This sequence encodes CASSVQATNYGYTF. This chain uses TRBV2 with TRBJ1-2; possible D gene TRBD1, 5 bases. The CDR3 length is 14 residues. Germline loops: CDR1 SNHLY, CDR2 FYNNEI. The V end lost 4 bases, the J end lost 0 bases, and 9 bases lay between the germline ends.

The gene calls are TRBV9 and TRBJ2-2; D gene ambiguous. The V and J ends lost 4 bases and 5 bases respectively, with 6 bases between them. This CDR3 is built from 12 residues. Germline CDR1 is SGDLS and CDR2 is YYNGEE. This CDR3 reads CASSSTTGELFF. As DNA, the CDR3 is TGTGCCAGCAGCTCTACAACCGGGGAGCTGTTTTTT.

The chain links TRBV7-9 to TRBJ2-1, with no clear D. Germline assignment: CDR1 SEHNR and CDR2 FQNEAQ (reference sequence). The CDR3 runs to 14 residues. V was clipped by 4 bases and J by 9 bases, with 16 bases between them. In nucleotides, the CDR3 is TGTGCCAGCAGCTCCACGAGCAACTGGGTTGAGCAGTTCTTC. Translating it yields CASSSTSNWVEQFF.